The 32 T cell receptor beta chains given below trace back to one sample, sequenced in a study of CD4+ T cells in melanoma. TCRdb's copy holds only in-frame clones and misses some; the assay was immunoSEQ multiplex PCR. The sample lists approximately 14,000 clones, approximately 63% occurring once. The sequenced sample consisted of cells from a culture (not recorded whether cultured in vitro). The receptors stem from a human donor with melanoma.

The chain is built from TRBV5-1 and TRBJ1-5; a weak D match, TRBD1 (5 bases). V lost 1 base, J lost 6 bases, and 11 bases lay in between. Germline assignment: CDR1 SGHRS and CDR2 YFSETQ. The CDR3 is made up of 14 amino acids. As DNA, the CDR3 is TGCGCCAGCAGCTTGAGGGCGGGGGGTCAGCCCCAGCATTTT. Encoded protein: CASSLRAGGQPQHF.

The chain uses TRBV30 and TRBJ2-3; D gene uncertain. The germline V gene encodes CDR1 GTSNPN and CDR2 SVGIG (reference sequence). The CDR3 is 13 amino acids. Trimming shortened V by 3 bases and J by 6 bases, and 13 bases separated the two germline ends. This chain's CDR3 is CAWRGVSLDTQYF. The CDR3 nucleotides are TGTGCCTGGAGAGGAGTCTCCCTCGATACGCAGTATTTT. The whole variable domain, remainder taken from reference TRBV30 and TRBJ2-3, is SQTIHQWPATLVQPVGSPLSLECTVEGTSNPNLYWYRQAAGRGLQLLFYSVGIGQISSEVPQNLSASRPQDRQFILSSKKLLLSDSGFYLCAWRGVSLDTQYFGPGTRLTVL.

CDR3 sequence reads: CASSQPGSYNEQFF. CDR3 nucleotides: TGCGCCAGCAGTCAACCAGGCTCCTACAATGAGCAGTTCTTC. The chain is built from TRBV23-1 and TRBJ2-1; D is ambiguous. TRBV23-1 is known as an ORF, though its function is uncertain. Trimming left V 2 bases short and J 0 bases short, with 5 bases between. The CDR3 extends over 14 amino acids.

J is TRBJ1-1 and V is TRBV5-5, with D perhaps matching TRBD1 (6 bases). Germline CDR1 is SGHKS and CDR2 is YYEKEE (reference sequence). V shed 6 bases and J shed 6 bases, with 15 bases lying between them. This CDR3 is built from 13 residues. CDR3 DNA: TGTGCCAGCATCATACTGACAGGCGCTGAAGCTTTCTTT. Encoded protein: CASIILTGAEAFF.

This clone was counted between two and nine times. Here the CDR3 DNA reads TGTGCCAGCAGCTTATCTTGGCAGGGCTATGGCTACACCTTC. The encoded protein is CASSLSWQGYGYTF. V gene TRBV7-9 combines with J gene TRBJ1-2; D is possibly TRBD1 (5 bases). The CDR3 totals 14 residues. The V gene lost 2 bases and the J gene lost 4 bases, with 11 bases spanning the gap. Per germline, CDR1 SEHNR and CDR2 FQNEAQ (reference sequence).

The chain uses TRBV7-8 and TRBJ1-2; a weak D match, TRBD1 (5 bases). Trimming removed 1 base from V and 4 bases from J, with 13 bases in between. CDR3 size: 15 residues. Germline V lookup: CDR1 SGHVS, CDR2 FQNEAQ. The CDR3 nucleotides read TGTGCCAGCAGCTTAGTCGGGACCGACCTCTATGGCTACACCTTC. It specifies CASSLVGTDLYGYTF.

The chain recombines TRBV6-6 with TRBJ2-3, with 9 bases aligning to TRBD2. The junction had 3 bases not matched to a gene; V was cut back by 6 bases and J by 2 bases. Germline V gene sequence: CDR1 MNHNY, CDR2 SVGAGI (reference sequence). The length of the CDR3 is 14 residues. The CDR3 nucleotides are TGTGCCAGCAGAGCGGGGGGTACCACAGATACGCAGTATTTT. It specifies CASRAGGTTDTQYF.

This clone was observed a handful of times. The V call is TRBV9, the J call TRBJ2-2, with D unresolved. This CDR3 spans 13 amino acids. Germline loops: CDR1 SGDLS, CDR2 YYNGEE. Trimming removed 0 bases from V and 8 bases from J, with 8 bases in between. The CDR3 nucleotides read TGTGCCAGCAGCGTAGGATGGGAAGGGGAGCTGTTTTTT. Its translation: CASSVGWEGELFF. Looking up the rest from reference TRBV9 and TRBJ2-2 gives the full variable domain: DSGVTQTPKHLITATGQRVTLRCSPRSGDLSVYWYQQSLDQGLQFLIQYYNGEERAKGNILERFSAQQFPDLHSELNLSSLELGDSALYFCASSVGWEGELFFGEGSRLTVL.

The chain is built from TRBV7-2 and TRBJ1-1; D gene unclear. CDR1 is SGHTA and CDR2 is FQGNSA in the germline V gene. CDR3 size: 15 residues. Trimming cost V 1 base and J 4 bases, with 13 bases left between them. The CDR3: CASSLGRAWRTEAFF. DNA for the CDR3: TGTGCCAGCAGCTTAGGTCGTGCGTGGCGCACTGAAGCTTTCTTT.

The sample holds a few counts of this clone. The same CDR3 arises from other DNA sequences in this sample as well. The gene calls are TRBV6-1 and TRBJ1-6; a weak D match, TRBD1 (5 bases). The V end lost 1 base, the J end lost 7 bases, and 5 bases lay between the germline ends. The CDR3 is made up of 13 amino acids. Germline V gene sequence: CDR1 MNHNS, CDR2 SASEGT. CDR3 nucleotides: TGTGCCAGCAGTGAAGAGGGGAATTCACCCCTCCACTTT. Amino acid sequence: CASSEEGNSPLHF.

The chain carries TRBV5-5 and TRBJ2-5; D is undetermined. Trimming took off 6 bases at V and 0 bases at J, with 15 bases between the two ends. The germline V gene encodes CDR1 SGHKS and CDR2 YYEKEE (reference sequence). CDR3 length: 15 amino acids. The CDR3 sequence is CASNTGSLYQETQYF. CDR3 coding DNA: TGTGCCAGCAACACGGGCAGTTTGTACCAAGAGACCCAGTACTTC.

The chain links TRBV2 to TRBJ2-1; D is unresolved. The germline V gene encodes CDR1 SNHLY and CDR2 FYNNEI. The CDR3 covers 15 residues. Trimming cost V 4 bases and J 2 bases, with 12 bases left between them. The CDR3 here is CASSVSPPAYNEQFF. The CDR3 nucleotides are TGTGCCAGCAGTGTTTCTCCACCCGCCTACAATGAGCAGTTCTTC. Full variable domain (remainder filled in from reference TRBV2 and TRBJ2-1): EPEVTQTPSHQVTQMGQEVILRCVPISNHLYFYWYRQILGQKVEFLVSFYNNEISEKSEIFDDQFSVERPDGSNFTLKIRSTKLEDSAMYFCASSVSPPAYNEQFFGPGTRLTVL.

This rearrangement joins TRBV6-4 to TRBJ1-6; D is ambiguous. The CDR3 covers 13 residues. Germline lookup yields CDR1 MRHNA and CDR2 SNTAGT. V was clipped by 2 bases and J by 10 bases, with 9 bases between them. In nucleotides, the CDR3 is TGTGCCAGCAGTGACGCGTGGAACTCACCCCTCCACTTT. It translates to CASSDAWNSPLHF.

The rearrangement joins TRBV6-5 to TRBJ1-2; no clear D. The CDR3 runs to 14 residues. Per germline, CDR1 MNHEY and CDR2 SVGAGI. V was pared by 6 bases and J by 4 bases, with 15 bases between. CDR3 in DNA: TGTGCCAGCAGAAAGACACATTTTAGCTATGGCTACACCTTC. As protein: CASRKTHFSYGYTF.

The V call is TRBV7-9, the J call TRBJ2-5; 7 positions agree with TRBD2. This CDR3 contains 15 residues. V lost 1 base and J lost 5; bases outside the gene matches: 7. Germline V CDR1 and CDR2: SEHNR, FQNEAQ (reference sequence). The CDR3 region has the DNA TGTGCCAGCAGCTTAGTCCAAGCGGGGACGGAGACCCAGTACTTC. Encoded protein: CASSLVQAGTETQYF.

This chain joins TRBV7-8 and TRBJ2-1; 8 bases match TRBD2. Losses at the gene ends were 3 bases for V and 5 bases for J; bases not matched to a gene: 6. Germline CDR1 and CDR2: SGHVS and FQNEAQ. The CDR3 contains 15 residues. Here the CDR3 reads CASSFLGGGNNEQFF. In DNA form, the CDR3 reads TGTGCCAGCAGCTTCTTAGGCGGGGGGAACAATGAGCAGTTCTTC.

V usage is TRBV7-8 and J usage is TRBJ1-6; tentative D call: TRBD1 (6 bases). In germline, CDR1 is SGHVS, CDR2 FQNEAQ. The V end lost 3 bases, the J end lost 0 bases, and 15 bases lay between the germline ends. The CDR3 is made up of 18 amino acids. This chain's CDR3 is CASSFSTGVSSYNSPLHF. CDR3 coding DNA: TGTGCCAGCAGCTTCTCGACAGGCGTCAGCTCCTATAATTCACCCCTCCACTTT. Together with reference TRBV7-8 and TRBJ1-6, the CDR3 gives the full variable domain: GAGVSQSPRYKVAKRGQDVALRCDPISGHVSLFWYQQALGQGPEFLTYFQNEAQLDKSGLPSDRFFAERPEGSVSTLKIQRTQQEDSAVYLCASSFSTGVSSYNSPLHFGNGTRLTVT.

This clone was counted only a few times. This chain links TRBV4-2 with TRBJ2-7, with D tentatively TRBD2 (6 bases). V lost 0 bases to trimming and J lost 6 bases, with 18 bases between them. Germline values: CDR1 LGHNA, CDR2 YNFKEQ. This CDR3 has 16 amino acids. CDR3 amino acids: CASSQDVAGRRFEQYF. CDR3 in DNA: TGTGCCAGCAGCCAAGATGTTGCGGGACGGCGGTTCGAGCAGTACTTC.

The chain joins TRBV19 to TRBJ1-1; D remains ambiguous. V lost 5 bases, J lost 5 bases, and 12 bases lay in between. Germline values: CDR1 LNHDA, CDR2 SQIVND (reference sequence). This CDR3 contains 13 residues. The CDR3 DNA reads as TGTGCCAGTAGTTGGCTTAGGGATACTGAAGCTTTCTTT. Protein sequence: CASSWLRDTEAFF.

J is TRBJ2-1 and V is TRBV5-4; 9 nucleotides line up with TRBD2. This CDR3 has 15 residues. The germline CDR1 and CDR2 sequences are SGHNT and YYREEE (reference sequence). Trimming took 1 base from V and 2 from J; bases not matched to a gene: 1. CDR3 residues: CASSLSGGTYNEQFF. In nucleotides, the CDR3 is TGTGCCAGCAGCTTGAGCGGGGGGACCTACAATGAGCAGTTCTTC.

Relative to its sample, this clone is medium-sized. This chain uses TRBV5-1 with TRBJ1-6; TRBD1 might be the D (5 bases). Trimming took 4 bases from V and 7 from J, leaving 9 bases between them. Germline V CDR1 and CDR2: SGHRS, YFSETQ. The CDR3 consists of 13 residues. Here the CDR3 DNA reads TGCGCCAGCAGCCGCGCAGGGAATTCACCCCTCCACTTT. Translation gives CASSRAGNSPLHF.

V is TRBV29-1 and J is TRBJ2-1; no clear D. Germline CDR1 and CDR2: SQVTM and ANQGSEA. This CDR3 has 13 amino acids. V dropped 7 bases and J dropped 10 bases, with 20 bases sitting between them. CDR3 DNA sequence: TGCAGCGCCAGATTCTCAATGGGTGGGGAGCAGTTCTTC. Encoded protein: CSARFSMGGEQFF.

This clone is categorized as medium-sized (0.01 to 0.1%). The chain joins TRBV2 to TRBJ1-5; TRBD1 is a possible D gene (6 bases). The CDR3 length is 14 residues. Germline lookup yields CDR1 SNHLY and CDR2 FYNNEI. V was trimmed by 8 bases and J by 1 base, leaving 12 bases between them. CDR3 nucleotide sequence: TGTGCCAGCGGCAGGGGCTTGAGCAATCAGCCCCAGCATTTT. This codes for CASGRGLSNQPQHF.

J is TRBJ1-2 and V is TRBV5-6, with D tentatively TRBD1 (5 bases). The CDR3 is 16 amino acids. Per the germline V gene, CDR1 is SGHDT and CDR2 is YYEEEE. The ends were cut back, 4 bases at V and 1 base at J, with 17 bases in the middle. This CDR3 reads CASSLAGGGHNYGYTF. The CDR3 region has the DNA TGTGCCAGCAGCCTCGCCGGGGGAGGGCATAACTATGGCTACACCTTC.

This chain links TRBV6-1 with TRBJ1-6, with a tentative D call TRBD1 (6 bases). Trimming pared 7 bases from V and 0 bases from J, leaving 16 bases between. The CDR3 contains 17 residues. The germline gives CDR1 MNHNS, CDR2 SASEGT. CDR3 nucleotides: TGTGCCAGCACTGACAGCAGGGGCGTCTCCTATAATTCACCCCTCCACTTT. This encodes CASTDSRGVSYNSPLHF.

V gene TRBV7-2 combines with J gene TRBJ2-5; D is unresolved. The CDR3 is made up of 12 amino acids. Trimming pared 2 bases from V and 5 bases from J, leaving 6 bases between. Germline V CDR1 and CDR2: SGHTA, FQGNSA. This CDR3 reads CASSLRRETQYF. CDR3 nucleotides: TGTGCCAGCAGCTTAAGGCGGGAGACCCAGTACTTC. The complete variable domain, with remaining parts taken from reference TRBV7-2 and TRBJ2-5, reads GAGVSQSPSNKVTEKGKDVELRCDPISGHTALYWYRQSLGQGLEFLIYFQGNSAPDKSGLPSDRFSAERTGGSVSTLTIQRTQQEDSAVYLCASSLRRETQYFGPGTRLLVL.

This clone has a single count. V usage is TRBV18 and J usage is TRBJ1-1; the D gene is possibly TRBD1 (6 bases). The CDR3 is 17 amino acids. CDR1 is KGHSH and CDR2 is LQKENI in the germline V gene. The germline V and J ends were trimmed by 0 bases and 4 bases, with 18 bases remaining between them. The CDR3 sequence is CASSPPGAGVGSTEAFF. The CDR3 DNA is TGTGCCAGCTCACCACCGGGGGCAGGGGTTGGGAGCACTGAAGCTTTCTTT.

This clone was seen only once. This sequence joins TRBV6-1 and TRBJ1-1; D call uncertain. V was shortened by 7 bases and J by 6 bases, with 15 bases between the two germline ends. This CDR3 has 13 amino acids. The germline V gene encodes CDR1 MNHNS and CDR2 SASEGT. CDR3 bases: TGTGCCAGCAAGACGGTGGCTGGCGCTGAAGCTTTCTTT. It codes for CASKTVAGAEAFF.

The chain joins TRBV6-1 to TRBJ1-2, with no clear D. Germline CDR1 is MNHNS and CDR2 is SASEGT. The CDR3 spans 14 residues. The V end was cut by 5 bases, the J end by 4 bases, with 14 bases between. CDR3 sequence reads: CASSKVHGTYGYTF. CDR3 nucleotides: TGTGCCAGCAGTAAAGTGCATGGTACCTATGGCTACACCTTC.

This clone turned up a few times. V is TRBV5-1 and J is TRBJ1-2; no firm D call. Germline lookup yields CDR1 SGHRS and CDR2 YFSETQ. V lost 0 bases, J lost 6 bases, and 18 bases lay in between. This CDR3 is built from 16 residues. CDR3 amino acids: CASSLAAAKDFHGYTF. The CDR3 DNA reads TGCGCCAGCAGCTTGGCAGCGGCCAAGGACTTTCATGGCTACACCTTC.

The CDR3 bases are TGCGCCAGCAGCTTGGCCCCGGACGGAAGCAATCAGCCCCAGCATTTT. Translating gives CASSLAPDGSNQPQHF. The chain is built from TRBV5-1 and TRBJ1-5, with D unclear. V shed 0 bases and J shed 1 base, with 11 bases lying between them. The CDR3 runs to 16 residues. Germline CDR1 is SGHRS and CDR2 is YFSETQ.

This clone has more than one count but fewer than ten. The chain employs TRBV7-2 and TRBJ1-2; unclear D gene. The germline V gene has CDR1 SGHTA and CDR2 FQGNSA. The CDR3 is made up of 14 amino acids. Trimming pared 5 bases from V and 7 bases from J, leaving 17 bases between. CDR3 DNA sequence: TGTGCCAGCAGCGATGCCCCAGAGGCCGGTGGCTACACCTTC. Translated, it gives CASSDAPEAGGYTF.